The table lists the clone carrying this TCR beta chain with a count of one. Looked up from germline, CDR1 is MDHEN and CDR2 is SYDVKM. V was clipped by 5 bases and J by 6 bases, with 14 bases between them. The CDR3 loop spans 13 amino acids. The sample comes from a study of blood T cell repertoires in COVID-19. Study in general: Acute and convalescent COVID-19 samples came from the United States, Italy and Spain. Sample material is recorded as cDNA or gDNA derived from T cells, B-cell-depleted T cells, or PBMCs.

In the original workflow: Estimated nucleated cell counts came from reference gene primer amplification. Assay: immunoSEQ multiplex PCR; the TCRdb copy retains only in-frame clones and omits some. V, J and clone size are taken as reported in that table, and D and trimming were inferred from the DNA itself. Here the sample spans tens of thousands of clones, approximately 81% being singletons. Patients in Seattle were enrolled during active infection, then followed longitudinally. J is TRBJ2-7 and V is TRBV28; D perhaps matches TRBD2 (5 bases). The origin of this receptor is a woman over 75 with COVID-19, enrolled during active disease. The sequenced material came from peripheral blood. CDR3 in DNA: TGTGCCAGCAGTCCTGGCCGGGGTGTCGAGCAGTACTTC. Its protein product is CASSPGRGVEQYF.